This TCR beta chain was profiled in a study of OX40 agonist ivuxolimab in advanced cancers. Across the study: Patients were dosed with the agonistic anti-OX40 (CD134) antibody ivuxolimab. Partial responses occurred in three patients (one hepatocellular carcinoma, two cutaneous melanoma). Every 2 weeks, ivuxolimab was infused into the patients intravenously at between 0.01 and 10 mg/kg.

Libraries were prepared by immunoSEQ multiplex PCR; TCRdb keeps only in-frame clonotypes and omits some of them. Counted here are approximately 82,000 clones, about 85% occurring once; the ten biggest clones make up 2% to 2.5%. This clone was observed a handful of times. Its antigen is still unknown. Study outcomes and limitations: Normalized expansion of T-cell clones was also low for some nonresponders.

V was pared by 5 bases and J by 2 bases, with 7 bases of the junction left unmatched. The germline V gene encodes CDR1 SGHAT and CDR2 FQNNGV. CDR3 length: 15 residues. The sequenced sample was CD4+ or CD8+ T cells sorted from blood, obtained in a trial of the OX40 agonist ivuxolimab. The sequence was collected from an adult with an advanced solid tumor such as melanoma, head and neck, liver or kidney cancer. This chain connects TRBV11-2 to TRBJ2-7, with 9 bases aligning to TRBD1. CDR3 sequence reads: CASSKGTGWAYEQYF. In nucleotides, the CDR3 is TGTGCCAGCAGCAAAGGGACAGGGTGGGCCTACGAGCAGTACTTC.